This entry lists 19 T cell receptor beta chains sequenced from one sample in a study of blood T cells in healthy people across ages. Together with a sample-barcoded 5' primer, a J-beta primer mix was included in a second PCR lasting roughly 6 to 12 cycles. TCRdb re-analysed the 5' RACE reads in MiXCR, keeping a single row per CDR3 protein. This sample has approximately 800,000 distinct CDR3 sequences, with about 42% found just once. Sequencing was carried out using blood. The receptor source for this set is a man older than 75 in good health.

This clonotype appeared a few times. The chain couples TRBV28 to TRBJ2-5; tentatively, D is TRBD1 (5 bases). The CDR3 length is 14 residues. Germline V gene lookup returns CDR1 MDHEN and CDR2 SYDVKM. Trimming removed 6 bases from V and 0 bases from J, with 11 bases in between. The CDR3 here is CASSPAGNQETQYF. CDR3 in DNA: TGTGCCAGCAGCCCAGCAGGGAACCAAGAGACCCAGTACTTC.

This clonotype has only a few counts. CDR3 protein: CASSQGQGQPQHF. For the CDR3, the DNA is TGTGCCAGCAGTCAGGGCCAAGGTCAGCCCCAGCATTTT. The chain uses TRBV11-1 and TRBJ1-5; weak D call: TRBD1 (5 bases). This CDR3 contains 13 residues. V was cut by 6 bases and J by 6 bases, with 12 bases left in between. The germline CDR1 and CDR2 sequences are SGHAT and FQDESV (reference sequence). The full variable domain, its missing parts supplied by reference TRBV11-1 and TRBJ1-5, is EAEVAQSPRYKITEKSQAVAFWCDPISGHATLYWYRQILGQGPELLVQFQDESVVDDSQLPKDRFSAERLKGVDSTLKIQPAELGDSAMYLCASSQGQGQPQHFGDGTRLSIL.

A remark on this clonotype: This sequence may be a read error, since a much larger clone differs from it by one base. As DNA, the CDR3 is TGTGCCAGCAGTCTTCGAGGGACAGGGGAATCACCCCCCCACTTT. It yields the protein CASSLRGTGESPPHF. This chain links TRBV27 with TRBJ1-6; 10 bases are shared with TRBD1. The V gene's germline CDR1 is MNHEY and CDR2 SMNVEV (reference sequence). The CDR3 is made up of 15 amino acids.

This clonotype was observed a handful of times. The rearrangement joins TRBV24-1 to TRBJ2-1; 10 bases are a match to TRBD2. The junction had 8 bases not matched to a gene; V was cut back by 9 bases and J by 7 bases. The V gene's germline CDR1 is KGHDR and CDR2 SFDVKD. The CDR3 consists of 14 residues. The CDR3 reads CATQREGRVNEQFF. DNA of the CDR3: TGTGCCACCCAGCGGGAGGGCCGGGTGAATGAGCAGTTCTTC.

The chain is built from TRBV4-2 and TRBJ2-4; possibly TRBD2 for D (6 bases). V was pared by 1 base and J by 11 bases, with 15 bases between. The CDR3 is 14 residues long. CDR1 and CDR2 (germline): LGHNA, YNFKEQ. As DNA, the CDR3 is TGTGCCAGCAGCCAAGGGCTGGGAGGACGTGTTCAGTACTTC. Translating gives CASSQGLGGRVQYF.

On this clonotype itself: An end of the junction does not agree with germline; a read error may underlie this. This chain's CDR3 is CASSLPAAGGREQFF. The CDR3 DNA sequence: TGTGCCAGCAGTTTACCCGCGGCGGGAGGCCGGGAGCAGTTTTTC. The chain is built from TRBV28 and TRBJ2-1; 8 bases map to TRBD2. This CDR3 spans 15 amino acids. CDR1 is MDHEN and CDR2 is SYDVKM in the germline V gene.

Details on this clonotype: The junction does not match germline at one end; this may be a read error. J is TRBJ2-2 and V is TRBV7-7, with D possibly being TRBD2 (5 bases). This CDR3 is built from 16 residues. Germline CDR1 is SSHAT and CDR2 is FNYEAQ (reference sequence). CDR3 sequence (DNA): TGTGCTAGCAGCAAACGGGCCCACGGGAACGCCGGGGAGCTGTTTTTT. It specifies CASSKRAHGNAGELFF. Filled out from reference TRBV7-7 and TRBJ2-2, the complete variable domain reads GAGVSQSPRYKVTKRGQDVTLRCDPISSHATLYWYQQALGQGPEFLTYFNYEAQPDKSGLPSDRFSAERPEGSISTLTIQRTEQRDSAMYRCASSKRAHGNAGELFFGEGSRLTVL.

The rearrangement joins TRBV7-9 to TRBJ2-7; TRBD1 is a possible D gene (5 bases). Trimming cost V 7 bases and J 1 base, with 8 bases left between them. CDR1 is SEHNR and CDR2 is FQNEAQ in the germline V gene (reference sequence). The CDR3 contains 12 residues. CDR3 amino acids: CASTPGSYEQYF. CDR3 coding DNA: TGTGCCAGCACCCCAGGGTCCTACGAGCAGTACTTC.

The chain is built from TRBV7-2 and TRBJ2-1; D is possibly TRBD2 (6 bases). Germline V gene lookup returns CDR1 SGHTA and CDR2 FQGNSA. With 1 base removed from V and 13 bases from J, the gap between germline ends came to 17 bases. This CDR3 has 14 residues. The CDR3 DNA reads TGTGCCAGCAGCTTAGTTGCGGGGTACGAGGTCCAGTTCTTC. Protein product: CASSLVAGYEVQFF. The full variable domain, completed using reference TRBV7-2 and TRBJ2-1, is GAGVSQSPSNKVTEKGKDVELRCDPISGHTALYWYRQSLGQGLEFLIYFQGNSAPDKSGLPSDRFSAERTGGSVSTLTIQRTQQEDSAVYLCASSLVAGYEVQFFGPGTRLTVL.

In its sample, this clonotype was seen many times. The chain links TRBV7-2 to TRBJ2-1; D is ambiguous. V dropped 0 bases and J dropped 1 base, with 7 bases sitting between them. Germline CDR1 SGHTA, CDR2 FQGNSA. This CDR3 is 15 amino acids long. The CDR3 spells CASSLARRSYNEQFF. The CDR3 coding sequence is TGTGCCAGCAGCTTAGCTCGGCGATCCTACAATGAGCAGTTCTTC.

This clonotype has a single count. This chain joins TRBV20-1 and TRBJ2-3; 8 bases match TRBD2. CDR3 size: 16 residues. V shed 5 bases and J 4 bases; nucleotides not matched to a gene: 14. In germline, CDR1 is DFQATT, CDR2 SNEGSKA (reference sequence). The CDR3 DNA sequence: TGCAGTGCTGTCTTGAGGGCGGGAGGCAGGCCAGATACGCAGTATTTT. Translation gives CSAVLRAGGRPDTQYF.

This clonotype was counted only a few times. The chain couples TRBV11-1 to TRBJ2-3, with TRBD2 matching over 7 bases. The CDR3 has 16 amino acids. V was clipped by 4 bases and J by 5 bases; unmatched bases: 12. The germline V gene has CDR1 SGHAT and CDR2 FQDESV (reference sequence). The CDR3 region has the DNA TGTGCCAGCAGCTCAGGTAGAGCGGGAATCATAGATACGCAGTATTTT. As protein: CASSSGRAGIIDTQYF.

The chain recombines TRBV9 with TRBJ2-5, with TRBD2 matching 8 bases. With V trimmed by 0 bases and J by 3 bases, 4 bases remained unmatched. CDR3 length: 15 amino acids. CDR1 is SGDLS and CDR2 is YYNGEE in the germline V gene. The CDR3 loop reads CASSVVGTREETQYF. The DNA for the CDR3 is TGTGCCAGCAGCGTAGTGGGGACTAGGGAAGAGACCCAGTACTTC.

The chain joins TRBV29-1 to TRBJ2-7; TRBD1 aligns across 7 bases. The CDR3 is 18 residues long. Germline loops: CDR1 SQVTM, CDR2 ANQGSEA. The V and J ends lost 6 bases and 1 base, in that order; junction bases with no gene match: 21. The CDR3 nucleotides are TGCAGCGTACAAGGGACAGAGCCTCTCCGCGGGCTTTCCTACGAGCAGTACTTC. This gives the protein CSVQGTEPLRGLSYEQYF.

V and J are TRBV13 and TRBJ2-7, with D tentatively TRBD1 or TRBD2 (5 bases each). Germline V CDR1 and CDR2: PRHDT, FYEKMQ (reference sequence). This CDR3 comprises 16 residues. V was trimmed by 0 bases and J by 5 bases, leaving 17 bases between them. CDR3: CASSLGPRGRGDEQYF. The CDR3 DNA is TGTGCCAGCAGCTTAGGGCCACGGGGTAGGGGCGACGAGCAGTACTTC.

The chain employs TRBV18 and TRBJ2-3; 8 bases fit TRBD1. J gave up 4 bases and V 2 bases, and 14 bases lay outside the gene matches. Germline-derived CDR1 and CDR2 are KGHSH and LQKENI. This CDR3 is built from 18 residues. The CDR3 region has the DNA TGTGCCAGCTCACCATCTGGGCAACGCTCAGGGGGCGCAGATACGCAGTATTTT. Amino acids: CASSPSGQRSGGADTQYF.

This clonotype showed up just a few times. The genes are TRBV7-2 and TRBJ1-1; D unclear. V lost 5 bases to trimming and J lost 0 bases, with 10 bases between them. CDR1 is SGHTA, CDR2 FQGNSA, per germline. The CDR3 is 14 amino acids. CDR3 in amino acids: CASSNRIMNTEAFF. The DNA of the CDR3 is TGTGCCAGCAGCAATCGTATCATGAACACTGAAGCTTTCTTT.

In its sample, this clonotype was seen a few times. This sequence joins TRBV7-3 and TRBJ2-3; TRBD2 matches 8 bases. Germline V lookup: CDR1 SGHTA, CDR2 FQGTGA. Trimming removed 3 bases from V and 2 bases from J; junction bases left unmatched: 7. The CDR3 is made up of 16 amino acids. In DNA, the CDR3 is TGTGCCAGCAGCTTGAATGGAGCGGGAGTCACAGATACGCAGTATTTT. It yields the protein CASSLNGAGVTDTQYF.

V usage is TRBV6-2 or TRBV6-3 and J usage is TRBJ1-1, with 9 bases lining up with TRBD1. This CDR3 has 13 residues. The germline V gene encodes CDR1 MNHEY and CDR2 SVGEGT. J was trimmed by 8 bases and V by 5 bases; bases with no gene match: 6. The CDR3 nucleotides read TGTGCCAGCAGTGAACTGACAGGGGGAGAAGCTTTCTTT. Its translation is CASSELTGGEAFF.